Below, 24 T cell receptor beta chains from the same sample are listed, as sequenced in a study of blood T cells in healthy people across ages. It was with a sample-barcoded 5' primer and a J-beta primer mix that a second PCR of roughly 6 to 12 cycles was run. TCRdb called the 5' RACE reads again in MiXCR, with one record for every CDR3 protein. This sample carries 1.6 million or so distinct CDR3 sequences, approximately 32% of them seen once, and the ten largest clones take around 11%. The source material was blood. These receptors came from a woman aged 30 to 39 in good health.

The sample holds a few counts of this clonotype. The DNA of the CDR3 is TGCGCCAGCAGCCTCCTTACGGGCCGGCGCTCCTACAATGAGCAGTTCTTC. Amino acid sequence: CASSLLTGRRSYNEQFF. The chain employs TRBV5-1 and TRBJ2-1; no clear D. The V gene's germline CDR1 is SGHRS and CDR2 YFSETQ. The V end was cut by 4 bases, the J end by 0 bases, with 17 bases between. The CDR3 runs 17 residues.

This clonotype was seen a handful of times. CDR3 amino acids: CASSQETVISYNEQFF. As DNA, the CDR3 is TGTGCCAGCAGCCAAGAGACGGTTATCTCCTACAATGAGCAGTTCTTC. The chain employs TRBV3-1 and TRBJ2-1; D remains ambiguous. Germline V CDR1 and CDR2: LGHDT, YNNKEL (reference sequence). V was cut by 0 bases and J by 0 bases, with 9 bases left in between. The CDR3 is 16 amino acids.

This chain uses TRBV28 with TRBJ1-5; D might be TRBD1 (6 bases). The CDR3 sequence is 15 residues long. V was shortened by 5 bases and J by 4 bases, with 15 bases between the two germline ends. CDR1 and CDR2 from the germline V gene are MDHEN and SYDVKM. This CDR3 reads CASSLQGYGNQPQHF. Here the CDR3 DNA reads TGTGCCAGCAGTCTACAGGGTTATGGAAATCAGCCCCAGCATTTT. Based on the CDR3 plus reference TRBV28 and TRBJ1-5, the full variable domain is DVKVTQSSRYLVKRTGEKVFLECVQDMDHENMFWYRQDPGLGLRLIYFSYDVKMKEKGDIPEGYSVSREKKERFSLILESASTNQTSMYLCASSLQGYGNQPQHFGDGTRLSIL.

The V gene is TRBV7-9, the J gene TRBJ2-3; 7 bases fit TRBD1. CDR1 is SEHNR and CDR2 is FQNEAQ in the germline V gene (reference sequence). The CDR3 has 13 residues. The junction had 8 bases not matched to a gene; V was cut back by 1 base and J by 13 bases. CDR3 sequence (DNA): TGTGCCAGCAGCTTAGGACAGGGTCTGCTAGAGTATTTT. It codes for CASSLGQGLLEYF. The full variable domain, its missing parts supplied by reference TRBV7-9 and TRBJ2-3, is DTGVSQNPRHKITKRGQNVTFRCDPISEHNRLYWYRQTLGQGPEFLTYFQNEAQLEKSRLLSDRFSAERPKGSFSTLEIQRTEQGDSAMYLCASSLGQGLLEYFGPGTRLTVL.

This clonotype was observed a handful of times. The chain recombines TRBV7-2 with TRBJ2-5; 8 bases are shared with TRBD2. With V trimmed by 3 bases and J by 5 bases, 20 bases remained unmatched. This CDR3 has 19 residues. CDR1 is SGHTA, CDR2 FQGNSA, per germline. The CDR3: CASSFWTSPIIFVWETQYF. In nucleotides, the CDR3 is TGTGCCAGCAGCTTCTGGACTAGCCCTATAATTTTTGTCTGGGAGACCCAGTACTTC.

For the CDR3, the DNA is TGTGCCAGCAGTCTAGCGGGAACAAGGAACGAGCAGTACTTC. This encodes CASSLAGTRNEQYF. The chain combines TRBV28 with TRBJ2-7; the match to TRBD2 covers 9 bases. Germline CDR1 is MDHEN and CDR2 is SYDVKM. Trimming at V came to 5 bases and at J to 5 bases, leaving 7 bases not matched to a gene. The length of the CDR3 is 14 residues.

This clonotype has just a few counts. The V gene is TRBV7-3, the J gene TRBJ2-1; D tentatively fits TRBD1 or TRBD2 (5 bases each). V lost 5 bases to trimming and J lost 1 base, with 15 bases between them. The CDR3 length is 16 residues. Germline V gives CDR1 SGHTA, CDR2 FQGTGA. The DNA for the CDR3 is TGTGCCAGCAGCCCCCTGACAGAGGGGTCCTACAATGAGCAGTTCTTC. Translated: CASSPLTEGSYNEQFF.

The genes are TRBV10-3 and TRBJ2-1, with 8 nucleotides matching TRBD2. Trimming removed 11 bases from V and 6 bases from J; junction bases left unmatched: 6. From germline, CDR1 is ENHRY and CDR2 SYGVKD. This CDR3 is 12 amino acids long. CDR3 coding DNA: TGTGCCGTTAGCGGGGCGGGCAATGAGCAGTTCTTC. Encoded protein: CAVSGAGNEQFF.

This clonotype turned up a few times. V usage is TRBV29-1 and J usage is TRBJ1-4; TRBD1 is a possible D gene (5 bases). Germline CDR1 SQVTM, CDR2 ANQGSEA. V lost 6 bases, J lost 7 bases, and 18 bases lay in between. CDR3 length: 14 residues. CDR3 loop: CSVQGRGGREKLFF. CDR3 bases: TGCAGCGTACAAGGACGGGGCGGGCGTGAAAAACTGTTTTTT.

This chain joins TRBV6-1 and TRBJ1-1; D is possibly TRBD1 (6 bases). CDR1 and CDR2 from the germline V gene are MNHNS and SASEGT. This CDR3 has 12 residues. V was pared by 8 bases and J by 1 base, with 8 bases between. The DNA of the CDR3 is TGTGCCAGCGGACAGTGGAACACTGAAGCTTTCTTT. Translation gives CASGQWNTEAFF.

This clonotype was seen a single time. The V and J genes are TRBV3-1 and TRBJ2-1, with D perhaps matching TRBD1 or TRBD2 (6 bases each). The CDR3 covers 14 residues. The germline CDR1 and CDR2 sequences are LGHDT and YNNKEL (reference sequence). Trimming shortened V by 4 bases and J by 5 bases, and 12 bases separated the two germline ends. CDR3 region: CASSRRDNNNEQFF. The CDR3 DNA sequence: TGTGCCAGCAGCCGGCGGGACAACAACAATGAGCAGTTCTTC.

This clonotype was found a few times. This sequence joins TRBV15 and TRBJ2-1; 9 bases map to TRBD1. The CDR3 spans 14 residues. Germline loops: CDR1 LNHNV, CDR2 YYDKDF (reference sequence). V gave up 3 bases and J gave up 6 bases; unmatched junction bases: 3. CDR3 nucleotides: TGTGCCACCAGCAGGGACAGGGGAGGCAATGAGCAGTTCTTC. Protein: CATSRDRGGNEQFF.

This clonotype has only a few counts. The gene calls are TRBV9 and TRBJ1-2; D perhaps matches TRBD1 (6 bases). The CDR3 has 15 amino acids. Germline V gives CDR1 SGDLS, CDR2 YYNGEE. V was trimmed by 0 bases and J by 0 bases, leaving 9 bases between them. The CDR3, as DNA: TGTGCCAGCAGCGTAGAACAGGGTGCTAACTATGGCTACACCTTC. Protein product: CASSVEQGANYGYTF.

There are a few counts of this clonotype. This could be a read error, since a much larger clone is one nucleotide away. The CDR3 sequence: CSARDIRDRAYNEQYF. In DNA form, the CDR3 reads TGCAGTGCTAGAGATATTCGGGACAGGGCATACAATGAGCAGTACTTC. V gene TRBV20-1 combines with J gene TRBJ2-1; TRBD1 aligns across 9 bases. The end of the DNA aligns better with TRBJ2-7, so the J call may be wrong. The CDR3 sequence is 16 residues long. Germline loops: CDR1 DFQATT, CDR2 SNEGSKA (reference sequence).

V and J are TRBV10-3 and TRBJ2-2; a weak D match, TRBD1 (5 bases). The V end lost 8 bases, the J end lost 0 bases, and 10 bases lay between the germline ends. The CDR3 is 14 amino acids. In germline, CDR1 is ENHRY, CDR2 SYGVKD. The CDR3 region is CAIWGPTNTGELFF. CDR3 coding DNA: TGTGCCATCTGGGGCCCAACGAACACCGGGGAGCTGTTTTTT.

This clonotype was observed a few times. The J gene is TRBJ2-4, the V gene TRBV21-1. TRBV21-1 is reported as a pseudogene. The CDR3 loop spans 14 amino acids. The CDR3 DNA reads as TGTGCCAGTAGCAAGCGGCAGGATGCAGGTGAGCAGTACTTC. Translation gives CASSKRQDAGEQYF.

This rearrangement joins TRBV18 to TRBJ2-1; 8 nucleotides line up with TRBD2. CDR3 length: 16 residues. J lost 2 bases, V lost 1 base, and 4 bases had no gene match. Germline values: CDR1 KGHSH, CDR2 LQKENI. The CDR3 nucleotides read TGTGCCAGCTCACCACAGCGGGAGATCCCCTACAATGAGCAGTTCTTC. Its translation is CASSPQREIPYNEQFF.

This clonotype was counted a few times. The chain joins TRBV7-9 to TRBJ2-3, with D unclear. This CDR3 region has 12 residues. V dropped 2 bases and J dropped 5 bases, with 5 bases sitting between them. Germline values: CDR1 SEHNR, CDR2 FQNEAQ (reference sequence). The CDR3 loop reads CASSLMEDTQYF. In DNA form, the CDR3 reads TGTGCCAGCAGCTTAATGGAAGATACGCAGTATTTT.

This clonotype was observed at least ten times. The chain employs TRBV10-3 and TRBJ2-7, with TRBD1 matching over 9 bases. CDR3 size: 15 residues. The germline gives CDR1 ENHRY, CDR2 SYGVKD. Unmatched junction bases numbered 3, after V lost 0 bases and J lost 3 bases. CDR3 DNA: TGTGCCATCAGTGAGTCTGGGACAGGGAGCTACGAGCAGTACTTC. It is translated as CAISESGTGSYEQYF.

This chain links TRBV7-9 with TRBJ2-5, with TRBD2 matching over 7 bases. Germline V gene lookup returns CDR1 SEHNR and CDR2 FQNEAQ (reference sequence). The junction had 5 bases not matched to a gene; V was cut back by 1 base and J by 0 bases. This CDR3 is 16 amino acids long. The DNA for the CDR3 is TGTGCCAGCAGCTTAGATCCCCTAGCGGACCAAGAGACCCAGTACTTC. Translation: CASSLDPLADQETQYF.

The chain carries TRBV27 and TRBJ1-2; 8 nucleotides match TRBD1. V dropped 3 bases and J dropped 2; count of bases not matched to a gene: 5. Germline V lookup: CDR1 MNHEY, CDR2 SMNVEV (reference sequence). This CDR3 contains 15 residues. CDR3 bases: TGTGCCAGCAGTTTGGACAGGGAACGGAACTATGGCTACACCTTC. It translates to CASSLDRERNYGYTF.

The genes are TRBV25-1 and TRBJ1-5; the D is unclear. Germline V gene lookup returns CDR1 MGHDK and CDR2 SYGVNS. With 3 bases removed from V and 5 bases from J, the gap between germline ends came to 11 bases. The CDR3 length is 14 residues. This CDR3 is CASSETGIYQPQHF. DNA for the CDR3: TGTGCCAGCAGTGAGACGGGTATCTATCAGCCCCAGCATTTT.

In this sample, this clonotype turned up a few times. The rearrangement joins TRBV7-2 to TRBJ1-1, with no clear D. V was cut by 3 bases and J by 0 bases, with 8 bases left in between. The CDR3 totals 14 residues. Germline CDR1 SGHTA, CDR2 FQGNSA. This CDR3 is CASSFLNMNTEAFF. In nucleotides, the CDR3 is TGTGCCAGCAGCTTTTTAAATATGAACACTGAAGCTTTCTTT.

The chain is built from TRBV3-1 and TRBJ1-1, with TRBD1 matching 9 bases. In germline, CDR1 is LGHDT, CDR2 YNNKEL (reference sequence). The CDR3 is 12 residues long. Losses at the gene ends were 2 bases for V and 10 bases for J; bases not matched to a gene: 2. The CDR3 DNA follows: TGTGCCAGCAGCCAAATACAGGGGGCAGCTTTCTTT. Protein: CASSQIQGAAFF. Using reference TRBV3-1 and TRBJ1-1 for the parts outside the CDR3, the full variable domain is DTAVSQTPKYLVTQMGNDKSIKCEQNLGHDTMYWYKQDSKKFLKIMFSYNNKELIINETVPNRFSPKSPDKAHLNLHINSLELGDSAVYFCASSQIQGAAFFGQGTRLTVV.